This T cell receptor beta chain is from a study of OX40 agonist ivuxolimab in advanced cancers. The germline V gene encodes CDR1 SGHVS and CDR2 FNYEAQ. The CDR3 is 16 residues long. Trimming left V 5 bases short and J 0 bases short, with 15 bases between. TCRdb's copy holds only in-frame clones and misses some; the assay was immunoSEQ multiplex PCR. The table shows around 69,000 clones, with about 88% occurring only once. Patients with autoimmune history or systemic immunosuppression were excluded. This sequence joins TRBV7-6 and TRBJ2-3; the D gene is possibly TRBD2 (6 bases). The input for sequencing was CD4+ or CD8+ T cells sorted from blood, taken in a trial of the OX40 agonist ivuxolimab. This receptor was identified in an adult with an advanced solid tumor such as melanoma, head and neck, liver or kidney cancer. CDR3: CASSPVGGTSTDTQYF. Here the CDR3 DNA reads TGTGCCAGCAGCCCCGTGGGCGGGACTAGCACAGATACGCAGTATTTT.